These 10 T cell receptor beta chains share one sample of origin, sequenced in a study of blood T cell repertoires in COVID-19. Here immunoSEQ multiplex PCR was the method, and the copy in TCRdb shows in-frame clones only, minus some. In the table there are about 190,000 clones, about three quarters of which are singletons. The sequencing input was peripheral blood. The receptors stem from a woman of 80 years or more with active or convalescent COVID-19.

This chain links TRBV3-1 (or the pseudogene TRBV3-2) with TRBJ2-4, with 10 bases lining up with TRBD2. With 4 bases clipped from V and 9 bases from J, the junction kept 9 bases outside the gene matches. Germline V gene sequence: CDR1 LGHDT, CDR2 YNNKEL (reference sequence). The length of the CDR3 is 15 residues. CDR3: CASSRMSGGVVIQYF. CDR3 DNA: TGTGCCAGCAGCCGGATGAGCGGGGGGGTCGTCATTCAGTACTTC.

This clone was seen a single time. V usage is TRBV6-1 and J usage is TRBJ1-2, with D perhaps TRBD1 (5 bases). Trimming shortened V by 6 bases and J by 0 bases, and 26 bases separated the two germline ends. Germline V gene sequence: CDR1 MNHNS, CDR2 SASEGT. The CDR3 has 19 residues. Written as DNA, the CDR3 is TGTGCCAGCAGCGAAAGGATGAGGCGCAGGGTAGAAGCTAACTATGGCTACACCTTC. Protein product: CASSERMRRRVEANYGYTF.

This clone has only a few counts. This sequence joins TRBV28 and TRBJ1-1, with 7 bases aligning to TRBD1. V lost 6 bases to trimming and J lost 2 bases; unmatched junction nucleotides: 12. The CDR3 is 16 residues long. CDR1 and CDR2 (germline): MDHEN, SYDVKM. CDR3 sequence (DNA): TGTGCCAGCAGATACTCGGACAGGAGGATAAACACTGAAGCTTTCTTT. Translated: CASRYSDRRINTEAFF.

The rearrangement links TRBV30 to TRBJ2-3, with TRBD2 matching over 8 bases. The CDR3 loop spans 14 amino acids. Germline CDR1 is GTSNPN and CDR2 is SVGIG (reference sequence). V dropped 2 bases and J dropped 7; count of bases not matched to a gene: 8. CDR3 nucleotide sequence: TGTGCCTGGAGTTCGGCGGGGGGTTTGAATACGCAGTATTTT. Protein product: CAWSSAGGLNTQYF.

The chain joins TRBV11-3 to TRBJ2-1, with D possibly matching TRBD2 (6 bases). The germline V gene encodes CDR1 SGHNT and CDR2 YENEEA. Between the trimmed V and J ends, which lost 5 bases and 2 bases, there was a span of 13 bases. The CDR3 extends over 15 amino acids. The CDR3 sequence: CASSARGGTYNEQFF. The CDR3, as DNA: TGTGCCAGCAGCGCCCGCGGCGGGACCTACAATGAGCAGTTCTTC.

V gene TRBV6-2 or TRBV6-3 combines with J gene TRBJ2-5; D might be TRBD2 (5 bases). This CDR3 region has 14 residues. The V and J ends lost 6 bases and 2 bases respectively, with 13 bases between them. Germline CDR1 and CDR2: MNHEY and SVGEGT. The CDR3 sequence: CASSQKSGQETQYF. Here the CDR3 DNA reads TGTGCCAGCAGCCAGAAATCGGGGCAAGAGACCCAGTACTTC.

This sequence joins TRBV7-9 and TRBJ2-7; perhaps TRBD2 as D (6 bases). Germline V gene sequence: CDR1 SEHNR, CDR2 FQNEAQ (reference sequence). The CDR3 contains 13 residues. V lost 5 bases to trimming and J lost 2 bases, with 10 bases between them. CDR3 nucleotide sequence: TGTGCCAGCAGCCGGGGGATGACCTACGAGCAGTACTTC. Translation: CASSRGMTYEQYF.

This clone was counted a single time. DNA for the CDR3: TGTGCCAGCAGTGACCTGACAGGGGCCTTCAATGAGCAGTTCTTC. It yields the protein CASSDLTGAFNEQFF. The chain carries TRBV2 and TRBJ2-1, with TRBD1 identical over 8 bases. Germline V gene lookup returns CDR1 SNHLY and CDR2 FYNNEI. V shed 3 bases, J shed 6 bases, and the junction held 7 bases outside the gene matches. The length of the CDR3 is 15 residues.

This clone was recorded only once. The chain uses TRBV29-1 and TRBJ2-4; maybe TRBD2 (6 bases). Germline assignment: CDR1 SQVTM and CDR2 ANQGSEA. This CDR3 is 12 amino acids long. The V end was cut by 4 bases, the J end by 8 bases, with 12 bases between. The CDR3 bases are TGCAGCGTTGGTCGGAGGGAAGACATTCAGTACTTC. It is translated as CSVGRREDIQYF.

The chain combines TRBV28 with TRBJ1-4; the match to TRBD1 covers 7 bases. The germline V gene encodes CDR1 MDHEN and CDR2 SYDVKM. Losses at the gene ends were 4 bases for V and 2 bases for J; bases not matched to a gene: 7. The CDR3 runs to 16 residues. The CDR3 here is CASSSETGATNEKLFF. The CDR3 DNA follows: TGTGCCAGCAGTTCAGAAACAGGGGCCACTAATGAAAAACTGTTTTTT.